This is a list of T cell receptor beta chains from one sample in a study of blood T cell repertoires in COVID-19. Only in-frame clones appear in the TCRdb table, and some are missing; sequencing was by immunoSEQ multiplex PCR. The top ten hold roughly 16% of the sample, which has 260,000 or so clones, 85% to 90% seen once. Material: PBMCs or T cells enriched from blood (not recorded which). The receptor source for this set is a man younger than 30 who had recovered from COVID-19. CDR3s include the opening cysteine and the closing phenylalanine or tryptophan. The D gene is left open where the match is weak. Clone size is not always given. Where it is, it says once, few, many or a class for expanded clones.

TRBD1,TRBV3-1/TRBV3-2,TRBJ2-3,NA,TGTGCCAGCAGCCTAAGGACAGGGAGCACAGATACGCAGTATTTT,CASSLRTGSTDTQYF
TRBD1,TRBV6-1,TRBJ1-5,once,TGTGCCAGCAGTGACCGTCGACAGGGGGACTGGGGCAATCAGCCCCAGCATTTT,CASSDRRQGDWGNQPQHF
NA,TRBV25-1,TRBJ1-1,NA,TGTGCCAGCAGTGAATACAGGGACACTGAAGCTTTCTTT,CASSEYRDTEAFF
NA,TRBV2,TRBJ1-4,NA,TGTGCCAGCACCAAAGGGGGGGGCGCAAATGAAAAACTGTTTTTT,CASTKGGGANEKLFF
NA,TRBV11-2,TRBJ1-1,NA,TGTGCCAGCAGCAATCGACAGACTTGGAACACTGAAGCTTTCTTT,CASSNRQTWNTEAFF
TRBD1,TRBV6-5,TRBJ2-5,NA,TGTGCCAGCACCCGAGGGGACAGCCAAGAGACCCAGTACTTC,CASTRGDSQETQYF
TRBD1,TRBV11-1,TRBJ2-7,NA,TGTGCCAGCACTAGCCGGACAGGCACCTACGAGCAGTACTTC,CASTSRTGTYEQYF
NA,TRBV7-2,TRBJ2-7,NA,TGTGCCAGCAGCTCGAACTACCTCTTAAAGCAGTACTTC,CASSSNYLLKQYF
TRBD1,TRBV7-9,TRBJ1-3,NA,TGTGCCAGCACCCCGACAGGGTGGACTTCTGGAAACACCATATATTTT,CASTPTGWTSGNTIYF
TRBD1,TRBV28,TRBJ1-1,NA,TGTGCCAGCAGCCGGGGACAGGGACCCATGAACACTGAAGCTTTCTTT,CASSRGQGPMNTEAFF
TRBD1,TRBV18,TRBJ1-3,NA,TGTGCCAGCTCACAATTACAGGGGAACGGAAACACCATATATTTT,CASSQLQGNGNTIYF
TRBD1,TRBV2,TRBJ2-6,NA,TGTGCCAGCAGTGGGCCAGGGGGAGGGGCCAACGTCCTGACTTTC,CASSGPGGGANVLTF
TRBD1,TRBV13,TRBJ2-7,NA,TGTGCCAGCAGCTTCCGGGACAGGAGCTCCTACGAGCAGTACTTC,CASSFRDRSSYEQYF
NA,TRBV5-1,TRBJ2-7,NA,TGCGCCAGCAGCGCGGGACAGAGATATGCCTACGAGCAGTACTTC,CASSAGQRYAYEQYF
TRBD1,TRBV11-2,TRBJ2-7,NA,TGTGCCAGCAGCTTGAGGGGACAGGTCAACTCCTACGAGCAGTACTTC,CASSLRGQVNSYEQYF
NA,TRBV9,TRBJ2-1,NA,TGTGCCAGCAGCGCCCCGAGTTATGGAGGGGTTCTTGAGCAGTTCTTC,CASSAPSYGGVLEQFF
NA,TRBV18,TRBJ2-1,NA,TGTGCCAGCTCCCGGGACACCTACCCCAATGAGCAGTTCTTC,CASSRDTYPNEQFF
TRBD1,TRBV2,TRBJ1-5,NA,TGTGCCGGACGGGACAGAGAAACGCAGCCCCAGCATTTT,CAGRDRETQPQHF
NA,TRBV11-3,TRBJ1-6,NA,TGTGCCAGCAGCTCTGGTCCGGGGGGAGGTTCACCCCTCCACTTT,CASSSGPGGGSPLHF
NA,TRBV5-6,TRBJ1-5,NA,TGTGCCAGCAGCTTGAACAGGGTTGGTCAGCCCCAGCATTTT,CASSLNRVGQPQHF
TRBD1,TRBV28,TRBJ2-7,NA,TGTGCCAGCAGTGCCGGACAGGGGGCTAACGAGCAGTACTTC,CASSAGQGANEQYF
NA,TRBV9,TRBJ2-5,NA,TGTGCCAGCAGCGGACAGGCGCAAGAGACCCAGTACTTC,CASSGQAQETQYF
NA,TRBV2,TRBJ2-1,NA,TGTGCCAGCAGTTTCACGAGGGACAATGAGCAGTTCTTC,CASSFTRDNEQFF
TRBD1,TRBV5-8,TRBJ2-1,NA,TGTGCCAGCAGTTACTTTCAGGGGGCGGTCTACAATGAGCAGTTCTTC,CASSYFQGAVYNEQFF
NA,TRBV10-2,TRBJ1-1,NA,TGCGCCAGCAGTGACACAGGTTCTCGTGACACTGAAGCTTTCTTT,CASSDTGSRDTEAFF